This T cell receptor (beta chain) stems from a study of blood T cell repertoires in COVID-19. Study-level background: Sources were T cells, B-cell-depleted T cells, or PBMCs; the material itself was cDNA or gDNA.

At least ten counts were recorded for this clone. Trimming removed 8 bases from V and 2 bases from J, with 16 bases in between. The CDR3 has 14 amino acids. Germline-derived CDR1 and CDR2 are MDHEN and SYDVKM. Original handling: For nucleated cells, counts were estimated from reference gene primer amplification. Generated by immunoSEQ multiplex PCR, the TCRdb table keeps only in-frame clones and is missing some. D and trimming were read from the DNA, whereas the V and J calls and clone size are those reported in that table. The sample lists roughly 87,000 clones; about two thirds were seen once. This chain connects TRBV28 to TRBJ2-7, with a possible D match to TRBD2 (6 bases). The TCR sequence derives from a woman aged 80 or over with acute or convalescent COVID-19. The sequenced sample consisted of peripheral blood. The CDR3: CASSDGRGTYEQYF. DNA of the CDR3: TGTGCCAGCTCCGACGGGAGAGGAACCTACGAGCAGTACTTC.